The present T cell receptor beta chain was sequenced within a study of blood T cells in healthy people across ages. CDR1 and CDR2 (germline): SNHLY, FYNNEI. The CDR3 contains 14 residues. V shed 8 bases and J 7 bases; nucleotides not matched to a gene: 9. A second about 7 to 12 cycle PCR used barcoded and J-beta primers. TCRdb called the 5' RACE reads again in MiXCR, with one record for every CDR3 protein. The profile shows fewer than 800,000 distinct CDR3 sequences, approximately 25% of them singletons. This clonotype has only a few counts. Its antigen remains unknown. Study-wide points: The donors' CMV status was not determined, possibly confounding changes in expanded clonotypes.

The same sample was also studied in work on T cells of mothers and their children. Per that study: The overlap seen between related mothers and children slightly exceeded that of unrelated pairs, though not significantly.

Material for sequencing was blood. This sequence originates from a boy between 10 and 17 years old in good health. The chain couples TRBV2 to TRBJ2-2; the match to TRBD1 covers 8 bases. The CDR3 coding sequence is TGTGCCAGCGACGACAGGGGACGCGGCGGGGAGCTGTTTTTT. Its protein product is CASDDRGRGGELFF.